The 2 T cell receptor beta chains below all came from one sample that was sequenced in a study of Ad26.COV2.S vaccination and SARS-CoV-2 variants (TCRdb year 2021). Receptor libraries were prepared by the immunoSEQ multiplex PCR assay. TCRdb holds this immuneACCESS table with in-frame rearrangements only. Some clones are missing; in checked studies, unresolved V genes explain under half, and the rest has no known cause. This sample comprises roughly 330,000 clones, under 90% of them detected only once. Over 5% of the sample rests with the top ten. The sample's treatment or condition label is to be understood as: some 20 received Ad26.COV2.S at low or high dose, single or two shots; several received placebo; per-sample allocation not given. Repertoires of vaccine and placebo recipients were sequenced from samples taken on day 63 after the first injection. Source: peripheral blood, taken in a trial of Ad26.COV2.S vaccine versus placebo. Receptor source: a person aged 18-60 years who received the Ad26.COV2.S COVID-19 vaccine or a placebo.

The genes are TRBV12-3 or TRBV12-4 and TRBJ1-2; possible D gene TRBD1, 6 bases. The CDR3 is made up of 12 amino acids. Between the trimmed V and J ends, which lost 6 bases and 9 bases, there was a span of 14 bases. The CDR3 loop is CASRIPRGSYTF. The CDR3 nucleotides read TGTGCCAGCAGGATACCCAGGGGAAGCTACACCTTC.

The chain combines TRBV7-9 with TRBJ2-6, with a possible D match to TRBD2 (7 bases). Germline V CDR1 and CDR2: SEHNR, FQNEAQ (reference sequence). Trimming took off 7 bases at V and 2 bases at J, with 15 bases between the two ends. The CDR3 is 16 residues long. The CDR3 nucleotides read TGTGCCAGCATCCCCCTGGGGGGGCCTGGGGCCAACGTCCTGACTTTC. Its translation: CASIPLGGPGANVLTF.